This TCR beta chain appears in the sequencing data of a study of T cell responses to AZD1222 COVID-19 vaccine. Overall study findings and caveats: The number of AZD1222 recipients seropositive at baseline was only five or six.

Sequencing used immunoSEQ multiplex PCR; TCRdb keeps in-frame clones, though not all of them. The table includes over 130,000 clones, 85% to 95% detected once. A remark on this clone: The antigen remains undetermined.

The germline V and J ends were trimmed by 6 bases and 1 base, with 15 bases remaining between them. There are 15 residues in the CDR3. Germline V gives CDR1 MNHNY, CDR2 SVGAGI (reference sequence). The specimen comprised peripheral blood, sampled on day 0 of AZD1222 vaccination. The source is an adult in good health. This chain joins TRBV6-6 and TRBJ1-1; D perhaps matches TRBD1 (6 bases). The CDR3 sequence is CASRRGRGENTEAFF. In DNA, the CDR3 is TGTGCCAGCAGACGGGGGCGCGGGGAGAACACTGAAGCTTTCTTT.